The 15 T cell receptor beta chains below all came from one sample that was sequenced in a study of tumor-infiltrating lymphocytes in primary liver carcinoma. Synthesis of TCR beta cDNA was carried out from about 540 ng total RNA with a constant-region primer. Nested multiplex PCR, run for three rounds with slightly modified ARM-PCR, yielded TCR beta libraries. The two initial PCR rounds, roughly 9 cycles each, used TRBV1-TRBV30 forward and C-beta reverse primers. TCRdb used MiXCR to reprocess the multiplex PCR reads, holding one entry per CDR3 protein. The profile covers about 48,000 distinct CDR3 sequences, with about three quarters appearing a single time and over 25% taken by the ten largest. Starting material for RNA and DNA co-extraction consisted of about 20-33 mg of unsorted bulk tissue. The sample consisted of liver tumor tissue from sampling region 3. Noted subset: tumor region T3, left-lateral pole. Source of these receptors: a man aged 35 to 55 with primary liver carcinoma and hepatitis B virus infection.

Notes on this clonotype: The junction shows a germline mismatch at one end, possibly a read error. The rearrangement uses TRBV29-1 and TRBJ1-1, with D unresolved. This CDR3 comprises 10 residues. The germline V gene has CDR1 SQVTM and CDR2 ANQGSEA. The CDR3 region is CGVLGTEAFF. In DNA, the CDR3 is TGCGGCGTTCTAGGCACTGAAGCTTTCTTT.

In regard to this clonotype: Likely a read error: the CDR3 ends without its conserved phenylalanine or tryptophan. The CDR3 DNA is TGCAGTGTTGAAGGGACAGACTACAATGAGCAGTTCCTC. Its protein is CSVEGTDYNEQFL. The genes are TRBV29-1 and TRBJ2-1; 7 bases line up with TRBD1. This CDR3 spans 13 amino acids. The V gene's germline CDR1 is SQVTM and CDR2 ANQGSEA.

For this clonotype: The conserved closing phenylalanine or tryptophan is absent in this CDR3, likely reflecting a read error. The chain recombines TRBV6-6 with TRBJ1-1; D not resolved. Germline CDR1 and CDR2: MNHNY and SVGAGI (reference sequence). This CDR3 has 14 amino acids. The CDR3 protein is CASSYSIATTEAFY. CDR3 in DNA: TGTGCCAGTAGTTACTCGATTGCGACCACTGAAGCTTTCTAT.

As to this clonotype: Since no conserved phenylalanine or tryptophan closes the CDR3, a read error is the likely cause. This chain joins TRBV6-2 or TRBV6-3 and TRBJ2-5, with 8 positions matching TRBD2. CDR1 and CDR2 (germline): MNHEY, SVGEGT. This CDR3 has 15 amino acids. The CDR3 region is CVSSPGTRVVRGQYL. In DNA, the CDR3 is TGTGTCAGCAGTCCCGGGACTAGAGTAGTTCGTGGCCAGTACCTC.

The genes are TRBV5-4 and TRBJ2-3, with D uncertain. V was clipped by 2 bases and J by 4 bases, with 17 bases between them. The CDR3 totals 16 residues. The germline V gene has CDR1 SGHNT and CDR2 YYREEE (reference sequence). CDR3 residues: CASSLLASGGADTQYF. CDR3 nucleotide sequence: TGTGCCAGCAGCTTACTGGCCTCGGGTGGGGCAGATACGCAGTATTTT. The full variable domain, its missing parts supplied by reference TRBV5-4 and TRBJ2-3, is ETGVTQSPTHLIKTRGQQVTLRCSSQSGHNTVSWYQQALGQGPQFIFQYYREEENGRGNFPPRFSGLQFPNYSSELNVNALELDDSALYLCASSLLASGGADTQYFGPGTRLTVL.

This chain connects TRBV7-2 to TRBJ2-2, with D tentatively TRBD2 (5 bases). Germline CDR1 SGHTA, CDR2 FQGNSA. The CDR3 loop spans 17 amino acids. Trimming shortened V by 2 bases and J by 2 bases, and 15 bases separated the two germline ends. CDR3 sequence (DNA): TGTGCCAGCAGCTTATACGGAGGATTAGTTAACACCGGGGAGCTGTTTTTT. Protein: CASSLYGGLVNTGELFF.

A remark on this clonotype: This may be a read error: a much more frequent sequence differs by one nucleotide. This rearrangement joins TRBV28 to TRBJ2-1; 9 bases line up with TRBD1. Germline trimming cut 7 bases from V and 8 bases from J; bases unmatched to any gene: 12. Germline V gives CDR1 MDHEN, CDR2 SYDVKM. The CDR3 spans 15 residues. The CDR3 spells CASNPPGQGHDEQFF. The CDR3 DNA reads as TGTGCCAGCAACCCCCCGGGACAGGGCCACGATGAGCAGTTCTTC. The full variable domain, completed using reference TRBV28 and TRBJ2-1, is DVKVTQSSRYLVKRTGEKVFLECVQDMDHENMFWYRQDPGLGLRLIYFSYDVKMKEKGDIPEGYSVSREKKERFSLILESASTNQTSMYLCASNPPGQGHDEQFFGPGTRLTVL.

The CDR3: CAISGSPGMSYNEQFF. CDR3 coding DNA: TGTGCCATCAGTGGGTCGCCAGGGATGTCCTACAATGAGCAGTTCTTC. The V and J genes are TRBV10-3 and TRBJ2-1; TRBD1 might be the D (5 bases). Germline V CDR1 and CDR2: ENHRY, SYGVKD. This CDR3 is 16 amino acids long. V gave up 4 bases and J gave up 1 base, with 14 bases separating them.

Turning to this clonotype: A read error may account for a junction end that differs from germline. The chain joins TRBV20-1 to TRBJ1-1; TRBD1 might be the D (6 bases). CDR1 DFQATT and CDR2 SNEGSKA come from the germline V gene (reference sequence). CDR3 size: 15 residues. The CDR3 protein is CSASPPGQRNTETFF. CDR3 sequence (DNA): TGCAGTGCTAGTCCACCGGGACAAAGGAATACTGAAACTTTCTTT.

A note on this clonotype: It may be a read error: a sequence one base away is much more abundant. V usage is TRBV7-8 and J usage is TRBJ2-5; D unresolved. The CDR3 runs 15 residues. V was clipped by 3 bases and J by 1 base, with 12 bases between them. CDR1 and CDR2 (germline): SGHVS, FQNEAQ. CDR3 nucleotide sequence: TGTGCCAGCAGCTTGGTGGTGCAGTCCCAAGAGACCCAGTACTTC. It codes for CASSLVVQSQETQYF. Combining the CDR3 with reference TRBV7-8 and TRBJ2-5 gives the whole variable domain GAGVSQSPRYKVAKRGQDVALRCDPISGHVSLFWYQQALGQGPEFLTYFQNEAQLDKSGLPSDRFFAERPEGSVSTLKIQRTQQEDSAVYLCASSLVVQSQETQYFGPGTRLLVL.

This clonotype was seen more than once but under ten times. This may stem from a read error, because a much larger clone lies one nucleotide away. CDR3 region: CASSPRTGGTTDTQYF. CDR3 bases: TGTGCCAGCAGTCCCCGGACTGGCGGGACGACAGATACGCAGTATTTT. This chain connects TRBV6-1 to TRBJ2-3, with D perhaps matching TRBD2 (6 bases). The germline CDR1 and CDR2 sequences are MNHNS and SASEGT. The CDR3 consists of 16 residues. The V and J ends lost 5 bases and 3 bases respectively, with 18 bases between them.

Comment on this clonotype: Just one base apart from a much larger clone, this may be a read error. V usage is TRBV28 and J usage is TRBJ1-5; 8 bases map to TRBD1. Per the germline V gene, CDR1 is MDHEN and CDR2 is SYDVKM. The CDR3 is 15 amino acids. The CDR3 nucleotides read TGTGCCAGCAGTTTTGACAGGGGTCGCAATCAGTCCCAGCATTTT. Its translation is CASSFDRGRNQSQHF.

The chain is built from TRBV12-3 or TRBV12-4 and TRBJ2-3; D uncertain. V dropped 9 bases and J dropped 5 bases, with 21 bases sitting between them. This CDR3 contains 15 residues. Written as DNA, the CDR3 is TGTGCCAGGAGTCTACCTGGCCGGTTCGGAGATACGCAGTATTTT. Its translation: CARSLPGRFGDTQYF.

This clonotype has only one observation. A read error may account for a junction end that differs from germline. The rearrangement links TRBV29-1 to TRBJ2-1, with D possibly being TRBD2 (6 bases). The CDR3 is 12 residues long. In germline, CDR1 is SQVTM, CDR2 ANQGSEA. The CDR3 here is CSVASDYNGQFF. CDR3 DNA sequence: TGCAGCGTTGCTAGCGACTACAATGGGCAGTTCTTC.

Only one count was recorded for this clonotype. An end of the junction differs from the germline gene, which may be a read error. V is TRBV12-3 or TRBV12-4 and J is TRBJ2-1; D is possibly TRBD1 (6 bases). CDR3 length: 12 residues. In DNA, the CDR3 is TGTGCAACCACAGGGTTGACGGGTGAGCAGTCCTTC. It codes for CATTGLTGEQSF.